This T cell receptor (beta chain) was identified during a study of cytomegalovirus exposure and HLA in healthy donors. Study-wide results and caveats: The classifier, whose performance was assessed in both the original and validation cohorts, reportedly diagnosed cytomegalovirus status with high specificity and sensitivity. V- and J-gene trimming of TCR beta was linked (in a later analysis) to a missense DCLRE1C variant. Excluded: some indistinguishable V segments such as TRBV6-2 and TRBV6-3.

Primers included in the PCR were 60 Vbeta and 13 Jbeta primers. Per the authors' pipeline: In a later analysis, some 80 million unique TCR beta chains included roughly 11 million shared by two or more donors. The table came from immunoSEQ multiplex PCR; TCRdb's copy has only in-frame clones and leaves some out. V and J calls and clone size are given by that table; D and trimming were obtained from the DNA. The data hold some 98,000 clones, with around 75% observed a single time. The CDR3 has 13 residues. The ends were cut back, 1 base at V and 3 bases at J, with 7 bases in the middle. In germline, CDR1 is PRHDT, CDR2 FYEKMQ (reference sequence). As to this clone: No antigen is known for it.

This receptor was obtained from a young man in good health and CMV-seropositive. V is TRBV13 and J is TRBJ2-7; a possible D gene is TRBD1 (6 bases). The sequenced material came from PBMCs. The DNA of the CDR3 is TGTGCCAGCAGCTTAGTAGGGGGCTACGAGCAGTACTTC. Its protein is CASSLVGGYEQYF. The full variable domain, in which reference TRBV13 and TRBJ2-7 provide the parts outside the CDR3, is AAGVIQSPRHLIKEKRETATLKCYPIPRHDTVYWYQQGPGQDPQFLISFYEKMQSDKGSIPDRFSAQQFSDYHSELNMSSLELGDSALYFCASSLVGGYEQYFGPGTRLTVT.